This T cell receptor (beta chain) was captured in a study of T cell responses to AZD1222 COVID-19 vaccine. Concerning this clone: Its antigen remains unidentified.

Sequencing was performed with immunoSEQ multiplex PCR; in TCRdb, only in-frame clones are kept and a portion is missing. The table shows some 99,000 clones, with 80% to 90% occurring only once. Second doses that came at about 4 or about 12 weeks were put together. Points from the study as a whole: Vaccination with two AZD1222 doses was followed by a rise in Spike-specific TCR breadth and depth. There were vaccine-associated CD4 TCRs across spike, dominant at 160-218 and 743-854. Clonal diversity was possibly underestimated, and the donors were mostly white British, with more females.

V lost 8 bases and J 3 bases, leaving 17 bases between the germline ends. CDR3 length: 15 amino acids. Germline CDR1 is KGHSH and CDR2 is LQKENI. This material consisted of peripheral blood, taken 28 days after the second AZD1222 dose. This chain connects TRBV18 to TRBJ2-1; perhaps D is TRBD1 or TRBD2 (5 bases each). The TCR comes from an adult who received the AZD1222 COVID-19 vaccine. DNA of the CDR3: TGTGCCAGCCACCGGACTTCGACAGACTACAATGAGCAGTTCTTC. Translated, it gives CASHRTSTDYNEQFF.